Following are 21 T cell receptor beta chains from one sample sequenced in a study of T cell responses to AZD1222 COVID-19 vaccine. TCRdb's table, derived via immunoSEQ multiplex PCR, lists solely in-frame clones and lacks some. The profile shows approximately 94,000 clones, around nine tenths of them singletons. The material was peripheral blood, obtained on day 0 of AZD1222 vaccination. These receptors came from an adult in good health.

This sequence joins TRBV9 and TRBJ1-2; D unresolved. The CDR3 covers 14 residues. V was clipped by 6 bases and J by 1 base, with 13 bases between them. The germline V gene has CDR1 SGDLS and CDR2 YYNGEE. The CDR3 coding sequence is TGTGCCAGCAACTTTCTCGGGATTAACTATGGCTACACCTTC. It codes for CASNFLGINYGYTF.

The gene calls are TRBV3-1 (or the pseudogene TRBV3-2) and TRBJ2-7; no reliable D call. Germline loops: CDR1 LGHDT, CDR2 YNNKEL (reference sequence). Trimming left V 1 base short and J 2 bases short, with 6 bases between. The CDR3 sequence is 13 residues long. The CDR3 reads CASSQVPPYEQYF. The CDR3 DNA sequence: TGTGCCAGCAGCCAAGTCCCACCCTACGAGCAGTACTTC.

The CDR3 sequence is CASSHATGPLSNQPQHF. The CDR3 nucleotides are TGTGCCAGCAGCCACGCGACAGGTCCCTTGAGCAATCAGCCCCAGCATTTT. The chain carries TRBV3-1 (or the pseudogene TRBV3-2) and TRBJ1-5, with D possibly matching TRBD1 (6 bases). The CDR3 is 17 residues long. Trimming shortened V by 3 bases and J by 1 base, and 16 bases separated the two germline ends. CDR1 and CDR2 from the germline V gene are LGHDT and YNNKEL (reference sequence).

This clone was seen a single time. The chain links TRBV6-2 or TRBV6-3 to TRBJ1-2; 7 bases agree with TRBD1. This CDR3 region has 15 residues. With 6 bases clipped from V and 4 bases from J, the junction kept 11 bases outside the gene matches. Germline CDR1 is MNHEY and CDR2 is SVGEGT. The CDR3 region is CASSKTGTETYGYTF. CDR3 DNA: TGTGCCAGCAGCAAGACCGGGACAGAGACCTATGGCTACACCTTC.

The chain links TRBV19 to TRBJ2-2; D is tentatively TRBD1 or TRBD2 (7 bases each). V was shortened by 5 bases and J by 5 bases, with 12 bases between the two germline ends. CDR3 length: 14 amino acids. CDR1 is LNHDA and CDR2 is SQIVND in the germline V gene (reference sequence). CDR3 sequence (DNA): TGTGCCAGTAGTTCTCAGGGGGGGACCGGGGAGCTGTTTTTT. It encodes CASSSQGGTGELFF. The complete variable domain, with remaining parts taken from reference TRBV19 and TRBJ2-2, reads DGGITQSPKYLFRKEGQNVTLSCEQNLNHDAMYWYRQDPGQGLRLIYYSQIVNDFQKGDIAEGYSVSREKKESFPLTVTSAQKNPTAFYLCASSSQGGTGELFFGEGSRLTVL.

The chain uses TRBV4-3 and TRBJ1-1; TRBD1 agrees at 8 bases. After removal of 1 base from V and 6 bases from J, the junction contained 19 bases not matched to a gene. CDR1 and CDR2 (germline): LGHNA, YSLEER. The CDR3 is made up of 19 amino acids. The CDR3 coding sequence is TGCGCCAGCAGCCAAGGCCCAGGGGACAGGATAAAAACCACGGCTGAAGCTTTCTTT. Residues: CASSQGPGDRIKTTAEAFF.

The gene calls are TRBV2 and TRBJ2-1; D may be TRBD1 or TRBD2 (5 bases each). In germline, CDR1 is SNHLY, CDR2 FYNNEI. The CDR3 loop spans 16 amino acids. The V gene lost 6 bases and the J gene lost 7 bases, with 22 bases spanning the gap. In DNA form, the CDR3 reads TGTGCCAGCAGCCCGCCGAGGGGCGATACTTGGAATGAGCAGTTCTTC. It yields the protein CASSPPRGDTWNEQFF.

V gene TRBV19 combines with J gene TRBJ2-1; either TRBD1 or TRBD2 may fit D (5 bases each). The CDR3 consists of 15 residues. The germline V and J ends were trimmed by 3 bases and 2 bases, with 11 bases remaining between them. Germline V lookup: CDR1 LNHDA, CDR2 SQIVND (reference sequence). This CDR3 reads CASSISGTTYNEQFF. DNA of the CDR3: TGTGCCAGTAGTATTTCTGGGACGACCTACAATGAGCAGTTCTTC.

V usage is TRBV6-5 and J usage is TRBJ1-6; no firm D call. The V gene's germline CDR1 is MNHEY and CDR2 SVGAGI. Trimming pared 8 bases from V and 7 bases from J, leaving 9 bases between. CDR3 length: 12 amino acids. The DNA for the CDR3 is TGTGCCAGCGGAGTCAACAATTCACCCCTCCACTTT. Its translation: CASGVNNSPLHF.

This chain links TRBV7-8 with TRBJ1-5; D is perhaps TRBD1 (6 bases). Germline V gene data show CDR1 as SGHVS and CDR2 as FQNEAQ. Trimming took off 5 bases at V and 1 base at J, with 15 bases between the two ends. The length of the CDR3 is 16 residues. The CDR3 spells CASSPRRGISNQPQHF. Written as DNA, the CDR3 is TGTGCCAGCAGCCCGAGAAGGGGGATAAGCAATCAGCCCCAGCATTTT.

The chain recombines TRBV7-2 with TRBJ2-2; 12 bases are a match to TRBD2. After removal of 8 bases from V and 7 bases from J, the junction contained 14 bases not matched to a gene. This CDR3 has 17 residues. Per the germline V gene, CDR1 is SGHTA and CDR2 is FQGNSA. This CDR3 is CASALNRLAGEVGELFF. The CDR3 coding sequence is TGTGCCAGCGCCTTAAATAGACTAGCGGGAGAGGTCGGGGAGCTGTTTTTT.

The V gene is TRBV13, the J gene TRBJ1-6; no definite D call. The CDR3 runs 17 residues. V was cut by 4 bases and J by 8 bases, with 21 bases left in between. Looked up from germline, CDR1 is PRHDT and CDR2 is FYEKMQ (reference sequence). The CDR3 loop is CASSYHISGDVDSPLHF. The CDR3 DNA sequence: TGTGCCAGCAGCTACCACATTAGTGGGGATGTCGATTCACCCCTCCACTTT. Full variable domain (remainder filled in from reference TRBV13 and TRBJ1-6): AAGVIQSPRHLIKEKRETATLKCYPIPRHDTVYWYQQGPGQDPQFLISFYEKMQSDKGSIPDRFSAQQFSDYHSELNMSSLELGDSALYFCASSYHISGDVDSPLHFGNGTRLTVT.

The chain is built from TRBV19 and TRBJ1-2; D gene unclear. This CDR3 region has 14 residues. Germline V lookup: CDR1 LNHDA, CDR2 SQIVND (reference sequence). Trimming pared 1 base from V and 4 bases from J, leaving 10 bases between. The DNA of the CDR3 is TGTGCCAGTAGTATAGCATCTGCTAGCTATGGCTACACCTTC. Translated, it gives CASSIASASYGYTF.

V usage is TRBV4-1 and J usage is TRBJ1-2; D uncertain. The germline CDR1 and CDR2 sequences are MGHRA and YSYEKL. Between the trimmed V and J ends, which lost 1 base and 8 bases, there was a span of 17 bases. CDR3 length: 15 amino acids. The CDR3 is CASSQGVGGSRGYTF. CDR3 bases: TGCGCCAGCAGCCAAGGGGTCGGAGGCAGTCGGGGCTACACCTTC.

CDR3 in DNA: TGTGCCAGCAGTTCCGGCAGGGGGCTCGGGGGCTACACCTTC. Translated: CASSSGRGLGGYTF. V and J are TRBV6-5 and TRBJ1-2, with 8 bases identical to TRBD1. From germline, CDR1 is MNHEY and CDR2 SVGAGI. The CDR3 has 14 residues. J lost 8 bases, V lost 4 bases, and 9 bases had no gene match.

The rearrangement links TRBV30 to TRBJ2-7; tentatively, D is TRBD2 (6 bases). This CDR3 contains 13 residues. The germline gives CDR1 GTSNPN, CDR2 SVGIG (reference sequence). V was pared by 4 bases and J by 3 bases, with 13 bases between. The CDR3 coding sequence is TGTGCCTGGACGTTTGATAGCGGCTACGAGCAGTACTTC. Protein sequence: CAWTFDSGYEQYF.

The rearrangement joins TRBV9 to TRBJ1-1; D uncertain. This CDR3 has 13 residues. The V gene lost 0 bases and the J gene lost 4 bases, with 7 bases spanning the gap. Germline CDR1 reads SGDLS; CDR2 reads YYNGEE. The CDR3 nucleotides are TGTGCCAGCAGCGTAGACGGCGGCACTGAAGCTTTCTTT. Residues: CASSVDGGTEAFF. Full variable domain (outside the CDR3, taken from reference TRBV9 and TRBJ1-1): DSGVTQTPKHLITATGQRVTLRCSPRSGDLSVYWYQQSLDQGLQFLIQYYNGEERAKGNILERFSAQQFPDLHSELNLSSLELGDSALYFCASSVDGGTEAFFGQGTRLTVV.

The chain combines TRBV6-2 or TRBV6-3 with TRBJ1-2; D gene unclear. This CDR3 is built from 13 residues. Trimming stripped 2 bases from V and 4 bases from J, with 8 bases between. Germline V gene sequence: CDR1 MNHEY, CDR2 SVGEGT. The CDR3 DNA reads TGTGCCAGCAGTTACGCCTTACTCTATGGCTACACCTTC. It codes for CASSYALLYGYTF.

In nucleotides, the CDR3 is TGTGCCAGCTCACCACCCGGCGGGGGGTGGGAGCAGTACTTC. Protein: CASSPPGGGWEQYF. The chain joins TRBV18 to TRBJ2-7; TRBD2 aligns across 8 bases. CDR3 length equals 14 residues. Germline assignment: CDR1 KGHSH and CDR2 LQKENI. V shed 0 bases and J 7 bases; nucleotides not matched to a gene: 5.

This sequence joins TRBV27 and TRBJ1-2; maybe TRBD1 (5 bases). Germline values: CDR1 MNHEY, CDR2 SMNVEV (reference sequence). V was pared by 5 bases and J by 6 bases, with 16 bases between. CDR3 length equals 14 residues. The CDR3 here is CASSPGGGVDGYTF. For the CDR3, the DNA is TGTGCCAGCAGTCCCGGGGGTGGGGTGGATGGCTACACCTTC.

The chain employs TRBV4-1 and TRBJ1-2; the match to TRBD1 covers 7 bases. V gave up 3 bases and J gave up 4 bases; unmatched junction bases: 17. The V gene's germline CDR1 is MGHRA and CDR2 YSYEKL. The CDR3 is made up of 18 amino acids. In DNA, the CDR3 is TGCGCCAGCAGCCAGTGGGTATCGGGACAGACCCTCAGCTATGGCTACACCTTC. Amino acids: CASSQWVSGQTLSYGYTF.